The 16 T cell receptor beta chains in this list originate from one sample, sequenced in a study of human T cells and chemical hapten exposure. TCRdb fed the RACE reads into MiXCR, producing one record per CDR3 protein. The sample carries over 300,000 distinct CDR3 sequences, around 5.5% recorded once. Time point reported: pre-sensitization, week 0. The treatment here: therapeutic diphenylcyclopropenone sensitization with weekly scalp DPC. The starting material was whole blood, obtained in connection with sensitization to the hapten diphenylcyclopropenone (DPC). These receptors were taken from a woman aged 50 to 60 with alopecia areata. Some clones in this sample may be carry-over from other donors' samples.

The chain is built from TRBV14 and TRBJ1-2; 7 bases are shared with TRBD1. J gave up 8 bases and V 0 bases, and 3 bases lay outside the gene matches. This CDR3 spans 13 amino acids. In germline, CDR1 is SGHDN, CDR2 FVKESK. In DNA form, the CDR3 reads TGTGCCAGCAGCCAAGATCTAGGGGGCGGCTACACCTTC. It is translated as CASSQDLGGGYTF.

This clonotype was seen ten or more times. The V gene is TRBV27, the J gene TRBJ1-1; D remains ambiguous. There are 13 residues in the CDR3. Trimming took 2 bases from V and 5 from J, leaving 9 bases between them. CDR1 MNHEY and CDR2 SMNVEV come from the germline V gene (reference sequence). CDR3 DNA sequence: TGTGCCAGCAGTTTAAAGGCGGAGACTGAAGCTTTCTTT. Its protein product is CASSLKAETEAFF.

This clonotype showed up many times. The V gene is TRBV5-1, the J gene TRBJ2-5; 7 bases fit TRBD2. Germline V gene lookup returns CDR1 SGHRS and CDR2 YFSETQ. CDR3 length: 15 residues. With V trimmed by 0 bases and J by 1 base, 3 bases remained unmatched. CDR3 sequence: CASSLDASGQETQYF. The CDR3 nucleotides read TGCGCCAGCAGCTTGGATGCTAGCGGCCAAGAGACCCAGTACTTC.

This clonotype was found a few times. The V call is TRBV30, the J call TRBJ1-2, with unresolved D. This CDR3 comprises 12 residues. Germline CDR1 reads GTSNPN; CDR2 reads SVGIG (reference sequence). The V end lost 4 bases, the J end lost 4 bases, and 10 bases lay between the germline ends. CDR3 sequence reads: CAWTPGTYGYTF. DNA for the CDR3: TGTGCCTGGACTCCAGGAACCTATGGCTACACCTTC.

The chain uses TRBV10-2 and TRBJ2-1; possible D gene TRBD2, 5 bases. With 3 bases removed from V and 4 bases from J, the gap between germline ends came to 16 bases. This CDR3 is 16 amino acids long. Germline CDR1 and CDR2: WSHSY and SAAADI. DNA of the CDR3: TGCGCCAGCAGTGACCCAGCGGTATTCTTATACAATGAGCAGTTCTTC. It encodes CASSDPAVFLYNEQFF.

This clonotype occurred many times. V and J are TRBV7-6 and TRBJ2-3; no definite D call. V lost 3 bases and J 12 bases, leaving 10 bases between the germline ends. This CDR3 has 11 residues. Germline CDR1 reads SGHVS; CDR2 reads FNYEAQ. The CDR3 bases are TGTGCCAGCAGCTTGGGTCCCACCCAGTATTTT. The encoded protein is CASSLGPTQYF.

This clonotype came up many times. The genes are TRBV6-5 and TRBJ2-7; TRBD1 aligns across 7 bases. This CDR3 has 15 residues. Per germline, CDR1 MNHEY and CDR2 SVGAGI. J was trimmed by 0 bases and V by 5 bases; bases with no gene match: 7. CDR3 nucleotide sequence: TGTGCCAGCAGTGCCCAATGGACAGGCTCCTACGAGCAGTACTTC. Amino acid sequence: CASSAQWTGSYEQYF.

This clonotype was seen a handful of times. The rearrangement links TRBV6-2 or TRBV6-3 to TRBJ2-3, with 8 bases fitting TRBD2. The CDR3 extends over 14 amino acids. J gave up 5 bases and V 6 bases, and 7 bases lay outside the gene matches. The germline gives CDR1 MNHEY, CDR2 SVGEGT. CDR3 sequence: CASRYSGVVDTQYF. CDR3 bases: TGTGCCAGCAGATATAGCGGGGTTGTAGATACGCAGTATTTT.

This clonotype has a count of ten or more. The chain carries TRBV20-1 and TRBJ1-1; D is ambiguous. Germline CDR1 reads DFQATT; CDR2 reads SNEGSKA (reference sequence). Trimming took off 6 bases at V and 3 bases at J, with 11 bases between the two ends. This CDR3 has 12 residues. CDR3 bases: TGCAGTGCCCCTACCCTAGACACTGAAGCTTTCTTT. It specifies CSAPTLDTEAFF.

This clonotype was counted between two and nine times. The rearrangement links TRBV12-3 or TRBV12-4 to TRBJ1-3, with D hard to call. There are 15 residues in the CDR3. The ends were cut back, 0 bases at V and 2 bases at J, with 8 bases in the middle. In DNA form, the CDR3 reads TGTGCCAGCAGTTTAGCCGGGGTGCCTGGAAACACCATATATTTT. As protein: CASSLAGVPGNTIYF.

CDR3 protein: CASSRAEEKLFF. The CDR3 nucleotides read TGTGCCAGCAGTCGGGCGGAAGAAAAACTGTTTTTT. This rearrangement joins TRBV28 to TRBJ1-4, with D hard to call. The germline V gene encodes CDR1 MDHEN and CDR2 SYDVKM. Trimming cost V 5 bases and J 8 bases, with 9 bases left between them. The CDR3 loop spans 12 amino acids.

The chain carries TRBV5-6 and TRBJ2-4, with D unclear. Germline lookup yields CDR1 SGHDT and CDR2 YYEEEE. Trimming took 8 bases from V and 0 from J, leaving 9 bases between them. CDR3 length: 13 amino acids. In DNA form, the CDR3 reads TGTGCCAGTAAAGAACTAGCCAAAAACATTCAGTACTTC. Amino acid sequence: CASKELAKNIQYF.

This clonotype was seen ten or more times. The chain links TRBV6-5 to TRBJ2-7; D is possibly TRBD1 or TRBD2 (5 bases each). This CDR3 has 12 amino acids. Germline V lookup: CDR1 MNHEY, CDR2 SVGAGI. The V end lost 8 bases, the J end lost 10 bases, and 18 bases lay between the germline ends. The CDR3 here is CASGAPFGLQYF. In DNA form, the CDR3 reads TGTGCCAGCGGGGCCCCTTTCGGACTCCAGTACTTC.

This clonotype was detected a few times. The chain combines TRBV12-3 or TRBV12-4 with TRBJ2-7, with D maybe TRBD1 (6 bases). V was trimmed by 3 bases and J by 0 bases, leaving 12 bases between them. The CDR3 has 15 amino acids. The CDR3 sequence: CASSFMGASSYEQYF. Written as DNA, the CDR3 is TGTGCCAGCAGTTTCATGGGGGCGAGCTCCTACGAGCAGTACTTC.

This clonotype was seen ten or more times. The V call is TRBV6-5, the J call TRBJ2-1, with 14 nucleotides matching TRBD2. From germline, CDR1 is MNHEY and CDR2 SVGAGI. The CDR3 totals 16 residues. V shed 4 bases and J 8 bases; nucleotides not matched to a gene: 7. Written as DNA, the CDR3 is TGTGCCAGCAGTTCTCCGGGACTAGCGGGGGAGGATGAGCAGTTCTTC. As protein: CASSSPGLAGEDEQFF.

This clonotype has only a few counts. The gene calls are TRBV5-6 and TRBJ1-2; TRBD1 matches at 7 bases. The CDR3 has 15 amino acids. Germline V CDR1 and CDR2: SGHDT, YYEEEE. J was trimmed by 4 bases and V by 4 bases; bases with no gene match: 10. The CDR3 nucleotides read TGTGCCAGCAGCCCCCCGACAGGGCGTAGCTATGGCTACACCTTC. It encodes CASSPPTGRSYGYTF. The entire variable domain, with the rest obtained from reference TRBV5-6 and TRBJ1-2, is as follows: DAGVTQSPTHLIKTRGQQVTLRCSPKSGHDTVSWYQQALGQGPQFIFQYYEEEERQRGNFPDRFSGHQFPNYSSELNVNALLLGDSALYLCASSPPTGRSYGYTFGSGTRLTVV.